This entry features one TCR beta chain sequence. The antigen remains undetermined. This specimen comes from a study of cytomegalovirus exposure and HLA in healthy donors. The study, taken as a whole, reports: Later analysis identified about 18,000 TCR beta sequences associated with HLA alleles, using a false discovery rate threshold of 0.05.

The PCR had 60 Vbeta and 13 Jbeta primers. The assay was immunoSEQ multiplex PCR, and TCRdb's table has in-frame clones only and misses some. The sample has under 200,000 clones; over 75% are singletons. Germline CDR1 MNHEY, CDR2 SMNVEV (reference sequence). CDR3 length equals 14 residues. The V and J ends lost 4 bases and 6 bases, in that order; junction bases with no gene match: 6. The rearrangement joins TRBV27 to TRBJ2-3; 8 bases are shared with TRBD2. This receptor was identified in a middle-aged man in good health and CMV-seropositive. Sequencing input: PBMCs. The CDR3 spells CASSYSGGGDTQYF. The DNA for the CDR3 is TGTGCCAGCAGTTACAGCGGGGGAGGGGATACGCAGTATTTT.